These 18 T cell receptor beta chains were sequenced from one sample in a study of T cell changes during pregnancy in multiple sclerosis (dated by TCRdb to about 2019). Library preparation used the immunoSEQ multiplex PCR assay. TCRdb obtained this table from immuneACCESS and retained in-frame rearrangements with V and J assigned. These tables miss some clones; where compared with another copy, unresolved V genes account for less than half of the shortfall, and the remainder is unexplained. In this sample the table shows around 56,000 clones, around 94% of which occur a single time. Jointly, the top ten make up 2.5% of the sample. The specimen comprised CD8+ T cells from peripheral blood mononuclear cells, sampled after pregnancy. Receptor source: a female donor with multiple sclerosis, enrolled in a pregnancy study.

This clone was recorded once. The chain has TRBV27 and TRBJ2-3, with D possibly matching TRBD2 (6 bases). The germline gives CDR1 MNHEY, CDR2 SMNVEV (reference sequence). The CDR3 is 14 residues long. V lost 5 bases and J lost 7, with 16 bases in between. CDR3 sequence: CASSRHGGWNTQYF. CDR3 DNA: TGTGCCAGCAGTCGTCACGGGGGTTGGAATACGCAGTATTTT.

This clone was observed once. The chain is built from TRBV6-5 and TRBJ1-1, with a weak D call TRBD1 (6 bases). The length of the CDR3 is 13 residues. Germline V gives CDR1 MNHEY, CDR2 SVGAGI. V lost 3 bases to trimming and J lost 4 bases, with 9 bases between them. The CDR3 protein is CASSYGRGTEAFF. In DNA form, the CDR3 reads TGTGCCAGCAGTTATGGCAGGGGCACTGAAGCTTTCTTT.

The rearrangement links TRBV19 to TRBJ1-5; D ambiguous. From germline, CDR1 is LNHDA and CDR2 SQIVND (reference sequence). With 5 bases removed from V and 5 bases from J, the gap between germline ends came to 10 bases. The CDR3 extends over 13 amino acids. CDR3 nucleotide sequence: TGTGCCAGTAGTTGGAGCAGTTATCAGCCCCAGCATTTT. Protein sequence: CASSWSSYQPQHF.

About this clone itself: The sample contains more than one DNA sequence encoding this CDR3. V and J are TRBV28 and TRBJ2-7; D remains ambiguous. Trimming pared 4 bases from V and 0 bases from J, leaving 13 bases between. CDR1 is MDHEN and CDR2 is SYDVKM in the germline V gene. The CDR3 length is 15 residues. CDR3 in DNA: TGTGCCAGCAGTTCTCCTTTACAAATCTCCTACGAGCAGTACTTC. Protein product: CASSSPLQISYEQYF.

The genes are TRBV7-9 and TRBJ2-7, with D maybe TRBD2 (6 bases). Germline V gene lookup returns CDR1 SEHNR and CDR2 FQNEAQ (reference sequence). V was cut by 4 bases and J by 4 bases, with 11 bases left in between. This CDR3 comprises 13 residues. The CDR3, as DNA: TGTGCCAGCAGCTCCGGACTACTTTACGAGCAGTACTTC. It specifies CASSSGLLYEQYF.

The chain carries TRBV15 and TRBJ2-7; D perhaps matches TRBD2 (6 bases). The V end was cut by 5 bases, the J end by 7 bases, with 15 bases between. Germline V gene data show CDR1 as LNHNV and CDR2 as YYDKDF (reference sequence). This CDR3 contains 13 residues. CDR3 DNA: TGTGCCACCAGCGCCCTGACTAGTCTGGAGCAGTACTTC. Translating gives CATSALTSLEQYF. Full variable domain (rest looked up from reference TRBV15 and TRBJ2-7): DAMVIQNPRYQVTQFGKPVTLSCSQTLNHNVMYWYQQKSSQAPKLLFHYYDKDFNNEADTPDNFQSRRPNTSFCFLDIRSPGLGDTAMYLCATSALTSLEQYFGPGTRLTVT.

The genes are TRBV19 and TRBJ1-5; tentatively, D is TRBD1 (6 bases). CDR1 and CDR2 (germline): LNHDA, SQIVND (reference sequence). V was clipped by 3 bases and J by 0 bases, with 12 bases between them. The CDR3 is 16 residues long. For the CDR3, the DNA is TGTGCCAGTAGTATTTGGATGGACAGTAGCAATCAGCCCCAGCATTTT. Encoded protein: CASSIWMDSSNQPQHF.

The chain combines TRBV9 with TRBJ2-1, with D hard to call. This CDR3 has 12 residues. V was cut by 3 bases and J by 7 bases, with 8 bases left in between. Germline values: CDR1 SGDLS, CDR2 YYNGEE. The CDR3 region is CASSAGSNEQFF. The CDR3 bases are TGTGCCAGCAGCGCCGGGTCAAATGAGCAGTTCTTC.

The rearrangement links TRBV9 to TRBJ2-7; D ambiguous. The CDR3 extends over 13 amino acids. Germline V gives CDR1 SGDLS, CDR2 YYNGEE. The V and J ends lost 0 bases and 3 bases respectively, with 7 bases between them. As DNA, the CDR3 is TGTGCCAGCAGCGTAGCCCCCAACTACGAGCAGTACTTC. Encoded protein: CASSVAPNYEQYF.

V is TRBV27 and J is TRBJ1-1; weak D call: TRBD1 (5 bases). Germline-derived CDR1 and CDR2 are MNHEY and SMNVEV (reference sequence). V was cut by 8 bases and J by 2 bases, with 12 bases left in between. The CDR3 sequence is 13 residues long. Here the CDR3 DNA reads TGTGCCAGCGGAGCAGGGCTTAACACTGAAGCTTTCTTT. Translation: CASGAGLNTEAFF.

As to this clone: Other DNA sequences of this sample code for an identical CDR3. The chain employs TRBV19 and TRBJ2-7, with D perhaps matching TRBD2 (7 bases). V dropped 3 bases and J dropped 3 bases, with 12 bases sitting between them. Germline loops: CDR1 LNHDA, CDR2 SQIVND (reference sequence). The CDR3 covers 14 residues. The CDR3 DNA sequence: TGTGCCAGTAGTATTGGGAGGGGGAGCTACGAGCAGTACTTC. This gives the protein CASSIGRGSYEQYF. The full variable domain, completed using reference TRBV19 and TRBJ2-7, is DGGITQSPKYLFRKEGQNVTLSCEQNLNHDAMYWYRQDPGQGLRLIYYSQIVNDFQKGDIAEGYSVSREKKESFPLTVTSAQKNPTAFYLCASSIGRGSYEQYFGPGTRLTVT.

The chain joins TRBV2 to TRBJ1-2; D might be TRBD1 (5 bases). The CDR3 runs to 16 residues. Trimming shortened V by 2 bases and J by 3 bases, and 16 bases separated the two germline ends. Germline CDR1 SNHLY, CDR2 FYNNEI. Written as DNA, the CDR3 is TGTGCCAGCAGTGAATTCGCAGGGTTGCAGGACTATGGCTACACCTTC. This gives the protein CASSEFAGLQDYGYTF.

This clone was seen once. The J gene is TRBJ2-3, the V gene TRBV2; the D gene is possibly TRBD2 (6 bases). This CDR3 region has 14 residues. Trimming took off 9 bases at V and 6 bases at J, with 19 bases between the two ends. Germline-derived CDR1 and CDR2 are SNHLY and FYNNEI. The CDR3 coding sequence is TGTGCCAGAACGGAGGGACCTGTGGGCGATACGCAGTATTTT. The encoded protein is CARTEGPVGDTQYF.

V and J are TRBV27 and TRBJ1-2; a possible D gene is TRBD1 (5 bases). Trimming took 3 bases from V and 6 from J, leaving 14 bases between them. The germline V gene encodes CDR1 MNHEY and CDR2 SMNVEV (reference sequence). This CDR3 contains 14 residues. In nucleotides, the CDR3 is TGTGCCAGCAGTTTTTCCCCAGGGTCTAATGGCTACACCTTC. Translating gives CASSFSPGSNGYTF.

CDR3 DNA: TGCGCCAGCAGGCCCGAGGGCGCCCACTACAATGAGCAGTTCTTC. It encodes CASRPEGAHYNEQFF. The chain carries TRBV10-2 and TRBJ2-1, with TRBD2 as a possible D gene (5 bases). From germline, CDR1 is WSHSY and CDR2 SAAADI. The V gene lost 6 bases and the J gene lost 3 bases, with 15 bases spanning the gap. This CDR3 spans 15 amino acids.

The chain is built from TRBV2 and TRBJ1-2, with D hard to call. CDR3 length: 12 residues. V lost 3 bases, J lost 8 bases, and 10 bases lay in between. Germline CDR1 is SNHLY and CDR2 is FYNNEI. This CDR3 reads CASSDRPRGYTF. DNA of the CDR3: TGTGCCAGCAGTGACCGTCCCAGAGGCTACACCTTC.

This rearrangement joins TRBV9 to TRBJ2-1, with 7 nucleotides matching TRBD1. There are 15 residues in the CDR3. CDR1 and CDR2 from the germline V gene are SGDLS and YYNGEE. V gave up 1 base and J gave up 0 bases; unmatched junction bases: 1. CDR3 sequence: CASSVRDSSYNEQFF. The CDR3 DNA reads TGTGCCAGCAGCGTACGGGACAGCTCCTACAATGAGCAGTTCTTC.

The chain recombines TRBV5-6 with TRBJ2-7, with 7 bases lining up with TRBD2. The J segment lost 1 base and the V segment lost 1 base, leaving 2 bases of the junction unmatched. The CDR3 spans 14 residues. CDR1 and CDR2 from the germline V gene are SGHDT and YYEEEE. For the CDR3, the DNA is TGTGCCAGCAGCTTGAGCGGGAAGTCCTACGAGCAGTACTTC. It is translated as CASSLSGKSYEQYF.